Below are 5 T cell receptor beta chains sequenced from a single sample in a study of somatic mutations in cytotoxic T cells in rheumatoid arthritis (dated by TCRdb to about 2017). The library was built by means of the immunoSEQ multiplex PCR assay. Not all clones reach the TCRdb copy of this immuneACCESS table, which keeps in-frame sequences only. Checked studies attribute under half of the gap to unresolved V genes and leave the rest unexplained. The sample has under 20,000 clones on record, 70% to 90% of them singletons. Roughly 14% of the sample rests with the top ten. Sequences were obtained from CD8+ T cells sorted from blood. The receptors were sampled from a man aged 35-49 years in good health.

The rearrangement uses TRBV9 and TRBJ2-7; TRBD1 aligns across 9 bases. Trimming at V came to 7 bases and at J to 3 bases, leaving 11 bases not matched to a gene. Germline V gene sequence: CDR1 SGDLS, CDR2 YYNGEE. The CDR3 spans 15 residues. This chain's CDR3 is CASAPGTGRLYEQYF. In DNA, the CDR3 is TGTGCCAGCGCTCCCGGGACAGGGAGGCTCTACGAGCAGTACTTC.

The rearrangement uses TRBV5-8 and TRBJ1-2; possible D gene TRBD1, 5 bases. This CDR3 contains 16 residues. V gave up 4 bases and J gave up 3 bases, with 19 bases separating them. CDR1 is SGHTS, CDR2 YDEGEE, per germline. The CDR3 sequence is CASSSISQGPYYGYTF. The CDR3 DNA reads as TGTGCCAGCAGCAGTATCTCTCAGGGCCCCTACTATGGCTACACCTTC.

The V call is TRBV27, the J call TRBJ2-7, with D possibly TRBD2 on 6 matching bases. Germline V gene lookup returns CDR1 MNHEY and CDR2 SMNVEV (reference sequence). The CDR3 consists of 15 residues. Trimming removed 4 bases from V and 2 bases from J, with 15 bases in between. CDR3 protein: CASSSRSSGAYEQYF. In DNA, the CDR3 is TGTGCCAGCAGTTCCCGGAGTAGCGGAGCCTACGAGCAGTACTTC.

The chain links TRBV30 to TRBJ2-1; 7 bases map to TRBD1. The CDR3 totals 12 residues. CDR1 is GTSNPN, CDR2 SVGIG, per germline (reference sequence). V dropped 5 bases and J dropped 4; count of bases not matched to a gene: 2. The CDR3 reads CAWRQGYNEQFF. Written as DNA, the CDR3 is TGTGCCTGGCGACAGGGTTACAATGAGCAGTTCTTC.

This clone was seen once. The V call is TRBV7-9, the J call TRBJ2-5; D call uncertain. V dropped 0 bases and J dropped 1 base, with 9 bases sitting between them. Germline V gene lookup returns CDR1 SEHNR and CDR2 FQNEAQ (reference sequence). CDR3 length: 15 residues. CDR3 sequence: CASSLAEGLQETQYF. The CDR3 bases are TGTGCCAGCAGCTTAGCAGAAGGGCTCCAAGAGACCCAGTACTTC.